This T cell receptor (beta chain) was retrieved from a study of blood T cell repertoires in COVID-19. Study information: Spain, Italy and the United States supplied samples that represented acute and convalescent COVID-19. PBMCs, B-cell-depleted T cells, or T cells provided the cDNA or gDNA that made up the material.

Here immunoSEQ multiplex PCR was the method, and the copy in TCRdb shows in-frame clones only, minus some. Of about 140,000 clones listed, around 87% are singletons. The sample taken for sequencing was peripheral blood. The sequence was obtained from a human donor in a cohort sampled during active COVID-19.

CDR3 residues: CASSQNLQGSGYTF. The CDR3 DNA reads as TGTGCCAGCAGCCAGAACCTGCAGGGTTCTGGCTACACCTTC. The chain carries TRBV14 and TRBJ1-2; possibly TRBD1 for D (5 bases). The CDR3 is made up of 14 amino acids. With 3 bases removed from V and 7 bases from J, the gap between germline ends came to 15 bases. Germline V CDR1 and CDR2: SGHDN, FVKESK.